Listed below are T cell receptor beta chains from one sample, sequenced in a study of monozygotic twins with cystic fibrosis. Some clones are missing from TCRdb's copy, which holds only in-frame ones; the method was immunoSEQ multiplex PCR. The table has some 19,000 clones, approximately 97% seen once. Sample: blood. These receptors came from a woman in her 30s with cystic fibrosis. Both conserved end residues are part of each CDR3. The order of the fields is J gene, V gene, clone size, D gene, CDR3 protein, CDR3 DNA. D genes are given only for firm matches. Clone size appears in some rows only: once, few, many, or a class for an expanded clone.

j_gene: TRBJ2-7; v_gene: TRBV18; abundance: .; d_gene: .; CDR3aa: CASSPTAGDFSPKEYEQYF; CDR3nt: TGTGCCAGCTCACCGACCGCAGGGGACTTCAGCCCAAAGGAGTACGAGCAGTACTTC
j_gene: TRBJ1-4; v_gene: TRBV4-3; abundance: .; d_gene: .; CDR3aa: CASSQDRREKLFF; CDR3nt: TGCGCCAGCAGCCAAGATAGACGAGAAAAACTGTTTTTT
j_gene: TRBJ1-2; v_gene: TRBV27; abundance: .; d_gene: TRBD1; CDR3aa: CASSFRNRGRNYGYTF; CDR3nt: TGTGCCAGCAGTTTTCGAAACAGGGGGCGCAACTATGGCTACACCTTC
j_gene: TRBJ2-1; v_gene: TRBV10-1; abundance: .; d_gene: TRBD1; CDR3aa: CASSRGPGQGANEQFF; CDR3nt: TGCGCCAGCAGTCGGGGGCCTGGACAGGGGGCAAATGAGCAGTTCTTC
j_gene: TRBJ2-5; v_gene: TRBV5-5; abundance: .; d_gene: .; CDR3aa: CASSPGSQGTQYF; CDR3nt: TGTGCCAGCAGCCCCGGGTCACAGGGGACCCAGTACTTC
j_gene: TRBJ1-6; v_gene: TRBV10-3; abundance: .; d_gene: .; CDR3aa: CASASAAVNSPLHF; CDR3nt: TGTGCCTCAGCTTCGGCAGCTGTTAATTCACCCCTCCACTTT
j_gene: TRBJ2-3; v_gene: TRBV7-8; abundance: .; d_gene: .; CDR3aa: CASSLVRGGTDTQYF; CDR3nt: TGTGCCAGCAGCTTAGTACGCGGGGGCACAGATACGCAGTATTTT
j_gene: TRBJ2-6; v_gene: TRBV5-1; abundance: .; d_gene: .; CDR3aa: CASYIGYSGANVLTF; CDR3nt: TGCGCCAGCTATATCGGGTACTCTGGGGCCAACGTCCTGACTTTC
j_gene: TRBJ1-1; v_gene: TRBV5-1; abundance: .; d_gene: .; CDR3aa: CASSVGQLQMNTEAFF; CDR3nt: TGCGCCAGCAGCGTAGGACAGTTGCAGATGAACACTGAAGCTTTCTTT
j_gene: TRBJ1-1; v_gene: TRBV2; abundance: .; d_gene: .; CDR3aa: CASKGDMNTEAFF; CDR3nt: TGTGCCAGCAAAGGGGATATGAACACTGAAGCTTTCTTT
j_gene: TRBJ2-7; v_gene: TRBV5-6; abundance: .; d_gene: TRBD1; CDR3aa: CASSTPGQPYEQYF; CDR3nt: TGTGCCAGCAGCACGCCGGGACAGCCCTACGAGCAGTACTTC
j_gene: TRBJ1-2; v_gene: TRBV7-8; abundance: once; d_gene: .; CDR3aa: CASSSAYGYTF; CDR3nt: TGTGCCAGCAGCTCTGCCTATGGCTACACCTTC
j_gene: TRBJ1-1; v_gene: TRBV5-8; abundance: once; d_gene: .; CDR3aa: CASSLRKSAEYTEAFF; CDR3nt: TGTGCCAGCAGCTTGCGTAAGTCAGCAGAATATACTGAAGCTTTCTTT
j_gene: TRBJ1-1; v_gene: TRBV11-2; abundance: .; d_gene: .; CDR3aa: CASSSQGNTEAFF; CDR3nt: TGTGCCAGCAGCTCCCAGGGGAACACTGAAGCTTTCTTT
j_gene: TRBJ1-3; v_gene: TRBV6-5; abundance: .; d_gene: .; CDR3aa: CASRPGHLSGNTIYF; CDR3nt: TGTGCCAGCAGGCCGGGACACTTATCTGGAAACACCATATATTTT
j_gene: TRBJ2-7; v_gene: TRBV7-2; abundance: once; d_gene: TRBD1; CDR3aa: CASSPLTRGSSYEQYF; CDR3nt: TGTGCCAGCAGCCCCCTCACCAGGGGGAGCTCCTACGAGCAGTACTTC
j_gene: TRBJ1-1; v_gene: TRBV30; abundance: .; d_gene: .; CDR3aa: CAWRNTGFVAEAFF; CDR3nt: TGTGCCTGGCGGAATACAGGATTCGTGGCTGAAGCTTTCTTT
j_gene: TRBJ2-7; v_gene: TRBV18; abundance: .; d_gene: .; CDR3aa: CASSRSRLLGTTYEQYF; CDR3nt: TGTGCCAGCTCACGCAGCAGACTGTTAGGTACGACCTACGAGCAGTACTTC
j_gene: TRBJ2-1; v_gene: TRBV6-6; abundance: .; d_gene: .; CDR3aa: CASSYSRVYNEQFF; CDR3nt: TGTGCCAGCAGTTACTCGAGGGTCTACAATGAGCAGTTCTTC
j_gene: TRBJ1-1; v_gene: TRBV7-7; abundance: .; d_gene: TRBD1; CDR3aa: CARPLGQADTEAFF; CDR3nt: TGTGCCAGACCCCTGGGACAGGCGGACACTGAAGCTTTCTTT
j_gene: TRBJ1-1; v_gene: TRBV6-4; abundance: .; d_gene: .; CDR3aa: CASSQDSTGLGAFF; CDR3nt: TGTGCCAGCTCCCAAGACAGTACAGGTTTGGGAGCTTTCTTT
j_gene: TRBJ2-7; v_gene: TRBV7-6; abundance: .; d_gene: .; CDR3aa: CASSPGQTSYEQYF; CDR3nt: TGTGCCAGCAGCCCAGGACAGACCTCCTACGAGCAGTACTTC
j_gene: TRBJ1-5; v_gene: TRBV2; abundance: .; d_gene: TRBD1; CDR3aa: CASSEAHRGSAPQHF; CDR3nt: TGTGCCAGCAGTGAGGCTCACAGGGGGAGCGCGCCCCAGCATTTT
j_gene: TRBJ2-1; v_gene: TRBV5-4; abundance: .; d_gene: TRBD1; CDR3aa: CASSLGDRGYNEQFF; CDR3nt: TGTGCCAGCAGCTTAGGGGACAGGGGATACAATGAGCAGTTCTTC
j_gene: TRBJ1-1; v_gene: TRBV18; abundance: .; d_gene: .; CDR3aa: CASSPQSNTEAFF; CDR3nt: TGTGCCAGCTCACCACAGTCAAACACTGAAGCTTTCTTT
j_gene: TRBJ2-7; v_gene: TRBV2; abundance: .; d_gene: TRBD1; CDR3aa: CASSPGTGSMDEQYF; CDR3nt: TGTGCCAGCAGCCCCGGGACAGGGAGTATGGACGAGCAGTACTTC
j_gene: TRBJ2-7; v_gene: TRBV6-1; abundance: .; d_gene: TRBD1; CDR3aa: CASSEATGDREQYF; CDR3nt: TGTGCCAGCAGTGAAGCCACAGGGGATCGCGAGCAGTACTTC
j_gene: TRBJ1-5; v_gene: TRBV13; abundance: .; d_gene: .; CDR3aa: CASSEGGNQPQHF; CDR3nt: TGTGCCAGCAGCGAGGGAGGCAATCAGCCCCAGCATTTT
j_gene: TRBJ1-2; v_gene: TRBV2; abundance: .; d_gene: .; CDR3aa: CASRTPGANYGYTF; CDR3nt: TGTGCCAGCAGGACACCAGGGGCTAACTATGGCTACACCTTC
j_gene: TRBJ1-6; v_gene: TRBV10-3; abundance: .; d_gene: .; CDR3aa: CASAAATSPLHF; CDR3nt: TGTGCCTCCGCGGCGGCAACTTCCCCCCTCCACTTT
j_gene: TRBJ1-2; v_gene: TRBV7-2; abundance: .; d_gene: .; CDR3aa: CASSPRDNPKRSYGYTF; CDR3nt: TGTGCCAGCAGCCCCCGGGACAACCCCAAGCGGAGCTATGGCTACACCTTC
j_gene: TRBJ2-7; v_gene: TRBV9; abundance: .; d_gene: .; CDR3aa: CASSVEGISYEQYF; CDR3nt: TGTGCCAGCAGCGTAGAAGGGATCTCCTACGAGCAGTACTTC
j_gene: TRBJ1-2; v_gene: TRBV2; abundance: .; d_gene: .; CDR3aa: CASSANARVRYTF; CDR3nt: TGTGCCAGCAGTGCGAATGCCCGGGTTCGCTACACCTTC
j_gene: TRBJ1-3; v_gene: TRBV13; abundance: .; d_gene: TRBD1; CDR3aa: CASSRIPGGGGSGNTIYF; CDR3nt: TGTGCCAGCAGCCGTATCCCAGGGGGGGGCGGCTCTGGAAACACCATATATTTT
j_gene: TRBJ2-7; v_gene: TRBV5-1; abundance: .; d_gene: TRBD1; CDR3aa: CASSPGQTGLNEQYF; CDR3nt: TGCGCCAGCAGCCCCGGACAGACAGGGTTAAACGAGCAGTACTTC